Below are 29 T cell receptor beta chains sequenced from a single sample in a study of T-cell memory formation after mild COVID-19. A single record per CDR3 protein comes from TCRdb applying MiXCR to the 5' RACE reads. Among 65,000 to 95,000 distinct CDR3 sequences, roughly 12% were seen once, and the ten largest hold 41%. Sequenced: PBMCs or a T cell subset sorted from them (not recorded which). The receptors were sampled from a man between 18 and 35 years old who had mild COVID-19 (a few samples of this study predate the infection). Cell type and time point are not known.

The V call is TRBV20-1, the J call TRBJ2-1; D possibly matches TRBD1 or TRBD2 (5 bases each). Trimming stripped 5 bases from V and 8 bases from J, with 13 bases between. The CDR3 covers 12 residues. The germline V gene has CDR1 DFQATT and CDR2 SNEGSKA (reference sequence). The DNA for the CDR3 is TGCAGTGCTGGGACCTCCCAGGATGAGCAGTTCTTC. It yields the protein CSAGTSQDEQFF.

This clonotype has more than one count but fewer than ten. The V call is TRBV7-2, the J call TRBJ2-3; D gene uncertain. Germline lookup yields CDR1 SGHTA and CDR2 FQGNSA. The CDR3 extends over 12 amino acids. Trimming took 8 bases from V and 4 from J, leaving 10 bases between them. The CDR3 protein is CASVGIADTQYF. DNA of the CDR3: TGTGCCAGCGTGGGTATCGCAGATACGCAGTATTTT.

This clonotype was seen at least ten times. The V and J genes are TRBV29-1 and TRBJ2-1; 9 bases align to TRBD1. Germline CDR1 and CDR2: SQVTM and ANQGSEA. This CDR3 contains 13 residues. V lost 6 bases to trimming and J lost 6 bases; unmatched junction nucleotides: 6. The CDR3 DNA reads TGCAGCGTCCGGACAGGGGCGTTCAATGAGCAGTTCTTC. This gives the protein CSVRTGAFNEQFF.

The chain combines TRBV5-1 with TRBJ1-1; D possibly corresponds to TRBD1 (6 bases). The CDR3 sequence is 16 residues long. Per the germline V gene, CDR1 is SGHRS and CDR2 is YFSETQ. The germline V and J ends were trimmed by 0 bases and 1 base, with 13 bases remaining between them. CDR3 sequence reads: CASSLGQEEQNTEAFF. The CDR3 DNA follows: TGCGCCAGCAGCTTGGGACAGGAAGAACAGAACACTGAAGCTTTCTTT.

The genes are TRBV11-2 and TRBJ2-3, with 7 nucleotides matching TRBD2. Germline CDR1 reads SGHAT; CDR2 reads FQNNGV. V shed 5 bases and J 1 base; nucleotides not matched to a gene: 3. This CDR3 is built from 14 residues. The CDR3 DNA is TGTGCCAGCAGCCGGGGGGACGGCACAGATACGCAGTATTTT. Its translation: CASSRGDGTDTQYF.

This clonotype has just a few counts. The chain employs TRBV3-1 and TRBJ2-7, with D possibly TRBD1 on 5 matching bases. V dropped 1 base and J dropped 2 bases, with 6 bases sitting between them. Per germline, CDR1 LGHDT and CDR2 YNNKEL (reference sequence). This CDR3 has 13 residues. The CDR3 nucleotides are TGTGCCAGCAGCCAAGGACAGCCCTACGAGCAGTACTTC. Translation gives CASSQGQPYEQYF.

The chain has TRBV12-3 or TRBV12-4 and TRBJ1-2; D gene uncertain. The V gene lost 5 bases and the J gene lost 5 bases, with 15 bases spanning the gap. This CDR3 is 14 amino acids long. Written as DNA, the CDR3 is TGTGCCAGCAGTCGGGTCGTTTTTTTTTATGGCTACACCTTC. Its protein is CASSRVVFFYGYTF.

This clonotype has ten or more counts. The chain combines TRBV9 with TRBJ1-4, with a possible D match to TRBD1 (5 bases). Germline V CDR1 and CDR2: SGDLS, YYNGEE. V shed 5 bases and J shed 7 bases, with 12 bases lying between them. The CDR3 sequence is 13 residues long. The CDR3 sequence is CASSQDQGEKLFF. CDR3 DNA sequence: TGTGCCAGCAGTCAAGACCAGGGTGAAAAACTGTTTTTT. Filled out from reference TRBV9 and TRBJ1-4, the complete variable domain reads DSGVTQTPKHLITATGQRVTLRCSPRSGDLSVYWYQQSLDQGLQFLIQYYNGEERAKGNILERFSAQQFPDLHSELNLSSLELGDSALYFCASSQDQGEKLFFGSGTQLSVL.

This clonotype was picked up many times. The rearrangement joins TRBV7-6 to TRBJ2-7, with D possibly matching TRBD2 (6 bases). This CDR3 spans 15 amino acids. CDR1 and CDR2 (germline): SGHVS, FNYEAQ. The V gene lost 4 bases and the J gene lost 2 bases, with 15 bases spanning the gap. This CDR3 reads CASSWTQAGTYEQYF. DNA for the CDR3: TGTGCCAGCAGCTGGACACAGGCGGGGACCTACGAGCAGTACTTC.

In its sample, this clonotype was seen a few times. The rearrangement uses TRBV10-3 and TRBJ1-1; unclear D gene. CDR3 length: 15 residues. The germline CDR1 and CDR2 sequences are ENHRY and SYGVKD. Trimming removed 0 bases from V and 1 base from J, with 9 bases in between. The CDR3 reads CAISESEGKNTEAFF. DNA of the CDR3: TGTGCCATCAGTGAGTCCGAGGGCAAGAACACTGAAGCTTTCTTT.

This clonotype was counted many times. J is TRBJ2-3 and V is TRBV7-9, with a possible D match to TRBD1 (7 bases). The V end lost 5 bases, the J end lost 2 bases, and 17 bases lay between the germline ends. The CDR3 loop spans 16 amino acids. The V gene's germline CDR1 is SEHNR and CDR2 FQNEAQ (reference sequence). The CDR3: CASSPTSGGITDTQYF. CDR3 DNA: TGTGCCAGCAGCCCGACGTCAGGGGGGATCACAGATACGCAGTATTTT.

There are a few counts of this clonotype. CDR3 sequence reads: CATSVTGTDTQYF. For the CDR3, the DNA is TGTGCCACCAGTGTGACTGGCACAGATACGCAGTATTTT. The chain recombines TRBV24-1 with TRBJ2-3; D is unresolved. Trimming removed 5 bases from V and 1 base from J, with 6 bases in between. From germline, CDR1 is KGHDR and CDR2 SFDVKD. The CDR3 is made up of 13 amino acids.

The chain employs TRBV20-1 and TRBJ1-6; 10 positions match TRBD1. CDR3 length: 16 residues. Unmatched junction bases numbered 12, after V lost 3 bases and J lost 10 bases. Germline V gives CDR1 DFQATT, CDR2 SNEGSKA (reference sequence). This chain's CDR3 is CSASRRRTGGFSPLHF. The CDR3 nucleotides are TGCAGTGCTAGCAGACGAAGGACAGGGGGGTTCTCACCCCTCCACTTT.

The rearrangement links TRBV9 to TRBJ2-6; D not certain. Trimming took 4 bases from V and 1 from J, leaving 6 bases between them. Germline V gene sequence: CDR1 SGDLS, CDR2 YYNGEE. The CDR3 has 14 amino acids. The CDR3 reads CASSPLSGANVLTF. The CDR3 DNA sequence: TGTGCCAGCAGCCCGTTATCTGGGGCCAACGTCCTGACTTTC.

V usage is TRBV4-1 and J usage is TRBJ1-1; 7 bases agree with TRBD1. V gave up 4 bases and J gave up 1 base; unmatched junction bases: 3. Germline V gene lookup returns CDR1 MGHRA and CDR2 YSYEKL. The CDR3 is made up of 14 amino acids. The CDR3 loop reads CASSPGQQNTEAFF. DNA for the CDR3: TGCGCCAGCAGCCCGGGACAGCAGAACACTGAAGCTTTCTTT.

This clonotype was seen once. The V call is TRBV6-6, the J call TRBJ2-7; no reliable D call. V lost 6 bases to trimming and J lost 4 bases, with 19 bases between them. CDR3 length equals 15 residues. CDR1 is MNHNY and CDR2 is SVGAGI in the germline V gene (reference sequence). CDR3 region: CASSNALFGAYEQYF. CDR3 nucleotides: TGTGCCAGCAGCAATGCCCTTTTTGGCGCTTACGAGCAGTACTTC.

The table lists this clonotype with a few counts. The chain recombines TRBV7-9 with TRBJ1-1; no reliable D call. The V end was cut by 5 bases, the J end by 6 bases, with 13 bases between. This CDR3 is built from 13 residues. CDR1 and CDR2 from the germline V gene are SEHNR and FQNEAQ (reference sequence). The CDR3: CASSRKVIAEAFF. The CDR3 DNA follows: TGTGCCAGCAGCCGAAAAGTCATCGCTGAAGCTTTCTTT.

The rearrangement joins TRBV6-1 to TRBJ1-5; D unclear. Trimming took 4 bases from V and 5 from J, leaving 12 bases between them. The germline CDR1 and CDR2 sequences are MNHNS and SASEGT. This CDR3 is built from 14 residues. The CDR3 loop reads CASSVVAVDQPQHF. CDR3 nucleotide sequence: TGTGCCAGCAGTGTGGTCGCAGTTGATCAGCCCCAGCATTTT.

The V call is TRBV5-1, the J call TRBJ2-3; tentative D call: TRBD1 (6 bases). Trimming removed 0 bases from V and 4 bases from J, with 12 bases in between. Germline V gene sequence: CDR1 SGHRS, CDR2 YFSETQ. The CDR3 runs to 15 residues. This CDR3 reads CASSLGTGNADTQYF. The CDR3 DNA is TGCGCCAGCAGCTTGGGTACAGGGAACGCAGATACGCAGTATTTT.

The V and J genes are TRBV6-2 or TRBV6-3 and TRBJ2-1; D is undetermined. CDR3 length equals 11 residues. Germline-derived CDR1 and CDR2 are MNHEY and SVGEGT. V was pared by 5 bases and J by 8 bases, with 7 bases between. CDR3 amino acids: CASSALHEQFF. In nucleotides, the CDR3 is TGTGCCAGCAGTGCCTTACATGAGCAGTTCTTC.

This clonotype came up a few times. V usage is TRBV27 and J usage is TRBJ2-1; TRBD2 agrees at 8 bases. Germline loops: CDR1 MNHEY, CDR2 SMNVEV (reference sequence). The CDR3 loop spans 17 amino acids. The V and J ends lost 0 bases and 0 bases, in that order; junction bases with no gene match: 4. The CDR3 DNA reads TGTGCCAGCAGTTTATCGGTGGCGGGAGGCTCCTACAATGAGCAGTTCTTC. Its protein product is CASSLSVAGGSYNEQFF.

The chain joins TRBV6-6 to TRBJ2-2; 10 nucleotides agree with TRBD1. Germline lookup yields CDR1 MNHNY and CDR2 SVGAGI (reference sequence). The CDR3 consists of 16 residues. V lost 6 bases, J lost 6 bases, and 10 bases stayed unmatched. CDR3 nucleotide sequence: TGTGCCAGCAGCCCACGGGGACAGGGGATCGCCGGGGAGCTGTTTTTT. It specifies CASSPRGQGIAGELFF.

The chain joins TRBV4-1 to TRBJ2-7; 7 positions agree with TRBD1. The trim removed 2 bases at V and 5 bases at J, leaving 6 bases unmatched. The germline gives CDR1 MGHRA, CDR2 YSYEKL. This CDR3 is built from 14 residues. The CDR3 loop reads CASSQFHRGHEQYF. The CDR3 DNA sequence: TGCGCCAGCAGCCAATTTCACAGGGGCCACGAGCAGTACTTC.

This sequence joins TRBV7-9 and TRBJ2-5; D is unresolved. The CDR3 is made up of 15 amino acids. V dropped 4 bases and J dropped 1 base, with 13 bases sitting between them. The germline CDR1 and CDR2 sequences are SEHNR and FQNEAQ (reference sequence). CDR3 amino acids: CASSSRAVLQETQYF. The CDR3, as DNA: TGTGCCAGCAGCTCCCGGGCCGTCCTCCAAGAGACCCAGTACTTC.

The chain combines TRBV6-4 with TRBJ2-3, with a tentative D call TRBD1 (5 bases). The V gene lost 5 bases and the J gene lost 7 bases, with 13 bases spanning the gap. Per the germline V gene, CDR1 is MRHNA and CDR2 is SNTAGT. This CDR3 is built from 13 residues. CDR3 residues: CASSRGGKHTQYF. The CDR3 DNA reads as TGTGCCAGCAGTAGGGGTGGGAAGCATACGCAGTATTTT.

This clonotype showed up just a few times. This sequence joins TRBV5-1 and TRBJ1-2, with a weak D call TRBD1 (6 bases). Trimming shortened V by 2 bases and J by 8 bases, and 25 bases separated the two germline ends. This CDR3 has 17 residues. The germline CDR1 and CDR2 sequences are SGHRS and YFSETQ. The CDR3 DNA is TGCGCCAGCAGCTTCACCCAGGACAGTGCAGTATCGGGGGGCTACACCTTC. Translating it yields CASSFTQDSAVSGGYTF.

This clonotype was counted only a few times. The V gene is TRBV6-2 or TRBV6-3, the J gene TRBJ2-2; 7 bases align to TRBD2. The V gene end was trimmed by 5 bases and the J gene end by 11 bases; junction bases not matched to a gene: 11. The CDR3 loop spans 14 amino acids. Germline lookup yields CDR1 MNHEY and CDR2 SVGEGT. The CDR3 region has the DNA TGTGCCAGCAGTATCCGGCGATCGGGGGGAGAGCTGTTTTTT. The encoded protein is CASSIRRSGGELFF.

The rearrangement uses TRBV6-6 and TRBJ2-7; possibly TRBD1 for D (8 bases). V was clipped by 2 bases and J by 7 bases, with 24 bases between them. From germline, CDR1 is MNHNY and CDR2 SVGAGI (reference sequence). The CDR3 runs to 17 residues. CDR3 loop: CASSYTREGQGAREQYV. The CDR3 DNA follows: TGTGCCAGCAGTTACACGAGGGAGGGGCAGGGGGCGAGGGAGCAGTACGTC.

The V gene is TRBV5-1, the J gene TRBJ2-5, with 9 bases that match TRBD2. Germline values: CDR1 SGHRS, CDR2 YFSETQ. The CDR3 is 16 amino acids. Losses at the gene ends were 0 bases for V and 2 bases for J; bases not matched to a gene: 5. The CDR3 region is CASSLGLAGEQETQYF. The DNA for the CDR3 is TGCGCCAGCAGCTTGGGTTTAGCGGGGGAACAAGAGACCCAGTACTTC.